This TCR beta chain is from a study of OX40 agonist ivuxolimab in advanced cancers. Sequencing was performed with immunoSEQ multiplex PCR; in TCRdb, only in-frame clones are kept and a portion is missing. The repertoire holds about 58,000 clones, with 70% to 80% as singletons. This receptor was obtained from an adult with an advanced solid tumor such as melanoma, head and neck, liver or kidney cancer. Sequencing was performed on CD4+ or CD8+ T cells sorted from blood, taken in a trial of the OX40 agonist ivuxolimab.

CDR3 sequence reads: CASSDRETQYF. The CDR3 nucleotides read TGTGCCAGCAGTGACCGGGAGACCCAGTACTTC. V and J are TRBV6-6 and TRBJ2-5; no definite D call. Deletions cut 5 bases from V and 5 bases from J, with 6 bases between. Germline assignment: CDR1 MNHNY and CDR2 SVGAGI (reference sequence). This CDR3 region has 11 residues.